The T cell receptor beta chain under discussion was sequenced for a study of blood T cell repertoires in COVID-19. At the level of the study: There were acute and convalescent COVID-19 samples, and they came from the United States, Italy and Spain. PBMCs, B-cell-depleted T cells, or T cells were the source of the cDNA or gDNA that made up the material.

The germline V gene encodes CDR1 SNHLY and CDR2 FYNNEI. Trimming shortened V by 6 bases and J by 0 bases, and 15 bases separated the two germline ends. CDR3 length: 16 amino acids. Original processing methods: Counts of nucleated cells, estimated from reference gene primer amplification, were obtained. Clones were sequenced by immunoSEQ multiplex PCR, and TCRdb holds only the in-frame ones, with some missing. The DNA was the basis for D and trimming; V, J and clone size are from that table. The data contain 250,000 to 350,000 clones, 70% to 85% of them singletons. It was during active infection that Seattle patients were enrolled and then longitudinally followed.

The sequenced sample consisted of peripheral blood. The receptor comes from a human donor with COVID-19, enrolled during active disease. The donor label of this sample is uncertain. V and J are TRBV2 and TRBJ1-3; TRBD1 might be the D (5 bases). Here the CDR3 reads CASSTSQVNSGNTIYF. CDR3 sequence (DNA): TGTGCCAGCAGCACTTCACAGGTCAACTCTGGAAACACCATATATTTT.